Presented here are 30 T cell receptor beta chains from one specimen sequenced in a study of blood T cell repertoires in COVID-19. Using immunoSEQ multiplex PCR, the repertoire was profiled, and TCRdb retains in-frame clones only, with some absent. The table has approximately 300,000 clones, around 89% seen once; the top ten hold around 0.8%. Sequencing used peripheral blood. The receptors were sampled from a man aged 25 to 40 with acute or convalescent COVID-19.

The gene calls are TRBV24-1 and TRBJ2-1, with D maybe TRBD2 (5 bases). The germline CDR1 and CDR2 sequences are KGHDR and SFDVKD. This CDR3 has 17 amino acids. Trimming removed 4 bases at V and 0 bases at J, with 15 bases between. The CDR3: CATSDGESILSYNEQFF. CDR3 bases: TGTGCCACCAGTGACGGGGAATCCATTCTCTCCTACAATGAGCAGTTCTTC.

A note on this clone: In the same sample, other DNA sequences code for this CDR3. This chain uses TRBV5-1 with TRBJ1-2, with TRBD1 matching over 10 bases. Per germline, CDR1 SGHRS and CDR2 YFSETQ. The CDR3 covers 14 residues. V lost 3 bases and J lost 3; bases outside the gene matches: 2. The CDR3 is CASSSGTGDYGYTF. CDR3 nucleotide sequence: TGCGCCAGCAGCTCCGGGACAGGGGACTATGGCTACACCTTC.

This rearrangement joins TRBV5-1 to TRBJ1-2; no clear D gene. Trimming removed 0 bases from V and 3 bases from J, with 6 bases in between. The CDR3 spans 13 residues. Germline CDR1 and CDR2: SGHRS and YFSETQ. The CDR3 sequence is CASSLDSYYGYTF. Written as DNA, the CDR3 is TGCGCCAGCAGCTTGGACAGCTACTATGGCTACACCTTC. Complete variable domain (other parts from reference TRBV5-1 and TRBJ1-2): KAGVTQTPRYLIKTRGQQVTLSCSPISGHRSVSWYQQTPGQGLQFLFEYFSETQRNKGNFPGRFSGRQFSNSRSEMNVSTLELGDSALYLCASSLDSYYGYTFGSGTRLTVV.

The chain joins TRBV5-6 to TRBJ1-5; TRBD1 matches 9 bases. V lost 3 bases and J lost 4; bases outside the gene matches: 5. The CDR3 has 15 residues. Germline V gene sequence: CDR1 SGHDT, CDR2 YYEEEE. In DNA, the CDR3 is TGTGCCAGCAGCTGGACAGGGGATTCTAATCAGCCCCAGCATTTT. This gives the protein CASSWTGDSNQPQHF.

The chain has TRBV6-6 and TRBJ1-2, with TRBD1 matching over 9 bases. With V trimmed by 7 bases and J by 2 bases, 8 bases remained unmatched. The CDR3 is 15 residues long. Germline V gene lookup returns CDR1 MNHNY and CDR2 SVGAGI (reference sequence). In DNA form, the CDR3 reads TGTGCCAGCACCCCTGGCGGACAGGGGAACTATGGCTACACCTTC. It codes for CASTPGGQGNYGYTF.

The rearrangement joins TRBV6-6 to TRBJ2-7, with a weak D call TRBD2 (5 bases). This CDR3 is built from 12 residues. Deletions cut 5 bases from V and 6 bases from J, with 11 bases between. CDR1 is MNHNY, CDR2 SVGAGI, per germline (reference sequence). The CDR3, as DNA: TGTGCCAGCAGTGTGGAGGTCGGCGAGCAGTACTTC. It is translated as CASSVEVGEQYF.

The chain recombines TRBV18 with TRBJ2-1, with 7 bases aligning to TRBD1. CDR3 size: 15 residues. Per germline, CDR1 KGHSH and CDR2 LQKENI. With V trimmed by 6 bases and J by 10 bases, 15 bases remained unmatched. For the CDR3, the DNA is TGTGCCAGCTCCCCCAAGGGGGCCTTGGGGCGGGAGCAGTTCTTC. It specifies CASSPKGALGREQFF.

V is TRBV6-6 and J is TRBJ2-1; 7 nucleotides line up with TRBD2. V lost 5 bases, J lost 4 bases, and 11 bases stayed unmatched. The CDR3 totals 16 residues. The germline CDR1 and CDR2 sequences are MNHNY and SVGAGI (reference sequence). The CDR3 nucleotides are TGTGCCAGCAGTCCCCTCCGGGGGGAGATTTACAATGAGCAGTTCTTC. This codes for CASSPLRGEIYNEQFF.

The chain links TRBV12-5 to TRBJ1-3, with TRBD1 matching over 8 bases. V gave up 2 bases and J gave up 2 bases; unmatched junction bases: 14. The CDR3 loop spans 19 amino acids. Germline V gene lookup returns CDR1 LGHNT and CDR2 FRNRAP. The CDR3 coding sequence is TGTGCTAGTGGTTTGCCACAAAAATCAGACAGGGGAGCTGGAAACACCATATATTTT. It yields the protein CASGLPQKSDRGAGNTIYF. Full variable domain (missing parts from reference TRBV12-5 and TRBJ1-3): DARVTQTPRHKVTEMGQEVTMRCQPILGHNTVFWYRQTMMQGLELLAYFRNRAPLDDSGMPKDRFSAEMPDATLATLKIQPSEPRDSAVYFCASGLPQKSDRGAGNTIYFGEGSWLTVV.

This clone was seen a few times. This chain uses TRBV7-9 with TRBJ2-3, with a possible D match to TRBD2 (5 bases). The CDR3 runs to 16 residues. Trimming shortened V by 9 bases and J by 3 bases, and 22 bases separated the two germline ends. Germline-derived CDR1 and CDR2 are SEHNR and FQNEAQ (reference sequence). CDR3 loop: CASGRGPLGKTDTQYF. The CDR3 DNA reads TGTGCCAGTGGGAGAGGGCCGCTTGGGAAGACAGATACGCAGTATTTT.

This chain connects TRBV19 to TRBJ1-6, with 7 bases fitting TRBD1. The CDR3 is made up of 14 amino acids. Germline CDR1 LNHDA, CDR2 SQIVND (reference sequence). Trimming took 7 bases from V and 7 from J; bases not matched to a gene: 7. This chain's CDR3 is CASKHTGANSPLHF. The CDR3 DNA follows: TGTGCCAGTAAACACACAGGGGCCAATTCACCCCTCCACTTT.

The J gene is TRBJ1-4, the V gene TRBV28, with 10 bases aligning to TRBD1. In germline, CDR1 is MDHEN, CDR2 SYDVKM. The CDR3 extends over 15 amino acids. V was clipped by 5 bases and J by 8 bases; unmatched bases: 8. CDR3 nucleotides: TGTGCCAGCAGTGGGGGACAGGGGAGAAGGGAAAAACTGTTTTTT. Translated, it gives CASSGGQGRREKLFF.

The chain joins TRBV7-6 to TRBJ2-7; 10 bases align to TRBD1. The CDR3 length is 18 residues. CDR1 and CDR2 from the germline V gene are SGHVS and FNYEAQ. The J segment lost 2 bases and the V segment lost 3 bases, leaving 13 bases of the junction unmatched. In DNA, the CDR3 is TGTGCCAGCAGCTTGTTAGTCGCCGGGACAGGGGAAACCTACGAGCAGTACTTC. Amino acids: CASSLLVAGTGETYEQYF.

This clone is a singleton in its sample. This sequence joins TRBV4-2 and TRBJ1-5; unclear D gene. The ends were cut back, 2 bases at V and 9 bases at J, with 11 bases in the middle. The CDR3 is 13 residues long. Germline CDR1 reads LGHNA; CDR2 reads YNFKEQ. The CDR3 DNA follows: TGTGCCAGCAGCCAACTAATTAGTTTGCCCCAGCATTTT. Its protein product is CASSQLISLPQHF.

This sequence joins TRBV28 and TRBJ1-4; D perhaps matches TRBD1 (6 bases). The CDR3 runs to 11 residues. Germline-derived CDR1 and CDR2 are MDHEN and SYDVKM. Trimming shortened V by 3 bases and J by 13 bases, and 9 bases separated the two germline ends. Written as DNA, the CDR3 is TGTGCCAGCAGTTTGGCGACAGGACTGTTTTTT. It is translated as CASSLATGLFF.

This rearrangement joins TRBV7-9 to TRBJ2-5; D is undetermined. In germline, CDR1 is SEHNR, CDR2 FQNEAQ (reference sequence). V lost 5 bases, J lost 3 bases, and 13 bases lay in between. CDR3 length equals 14 residues. The CDR3 reads CASSPIVSEETQYF. The DNA of the CDR3 is TGTGCCAGCAGCCCCATAGTGAGCGAAGAGACCCAGTACTTC.

This rearrangement joins TRBV5-6 to TRBJ2-3, with TRBD2 matching over 10 bases. The CDR3 extends over 17 amino acids. From germline, CDR1 is SGHDT and CDR2 YYEEEE. J lost 0 bases, V lost 3 bases, and 7 bases had no gene match. CDR3 residues: CASSSGLAHTSTDTQYF. The DNA for the CDR3 is TGTGCCAGCAGCTCGGGACTAGCGCATACTAGCACAGATACGCAGTATTTT.

This chain uses TRBV10-3 with TRBJ2-1, with 11 positions matching TRBD2. V shed 8 bases and J 5 bases; nucleotides not matched to a gene: 5. In germline, CDR1 is ENHRY, CDR2 SYGVKD. There are 14 residues in the CDR3. The chain's CDR3 is CAIQALAGDNEQFF. The CDR3 DNA is TGTGCCATCCAAGCACTAGCGGGGGACAATGAGCAGTTCTTC.

This clone was detected many times. This sequence joins TRBV3-1 (or the pseudogene TRBV3-2) and TRBJ2-1; no reliable D call. Germline lookup yields CDR1 LGHDT and CDR2 YNNKEL (reference sequence). Deletions cut 1 base from V and 13 bases from J, with 8 bases between. This CDR3 is 11 amino acids long. The CDR3 reads CASSQGATQFF. The CDR3 region has the DNA TGTGCCAGCAGCCAAGGGGCCACTCAGTTCTTC.

The rearrangement joins TRBV10-3 to TRBJ1-1; tentative D call: TRBD1 (5 bases). The V and J ends lost 3 bases and 6 bases respectively, with 17 bases between them. This CDR3 is 15 amino acids long. From germline, CDR1 is ENHRY and CDR2 SYGVKD. CDR3 residues: CAISDGAGRGAEAFF. CDR3 bases: TGTGCCATCAGTGATGGGGCAGGGCGTGGCGCTGAAGCTTTCTTT.

This chain uses TRBV18 with TRBJ2-7, with 11 positions matching TRBD1. J gave up 5 bases and V 3 bases, and 3 bases lay outside the gene matches. This CDR3 is built from 14 residues. The V gene's germline CDR1 is KGHSH and CDR2 LQKENI. The CDR3 DNA reads as TGTGCCAGCTCACCCTGGGACAGGGGGGACGAGCAGTACTTC. Its protein product is CASSPWDRGDEQYF.

The V and J genes are TRBV6-1 and TRBJ1-5; 9 bases agree with TRBD1. Germline loops: CDR1 MNHNS, CDR2 SASEGT. Trimming at V came to 0 bases and at J to 10 bases, leaving 4 bases not matched to a gene. The CDR3 runs 14 residues. The CDR3 DNA is TGTGCCAGCAGTGAAGCCGGACAGGGGAAACCCCAGCATTTT. This codes for CASSEAGQGKPQHF.

The chain has TRBV30 and TRBJ2-7, with 7 bases fitting TRBD1. V trimming: 2 bases; J trimming: 9 bases; junction bases outside the gene matches: 13. CDR3 length: 14 amino acids. The germline V gene has CDR1 GTSNPN and CDR2 SVGIG (reference sequence). The DNA of the CDR3 is TGTGCCTGGAGTACCTCGGGACAGAGGTCGGGGCAGTACTTC. Translated, it gives CAWSTSGQRSGQYF.

This clone appeared a single time. The rearrangement uses TRBV6-5 and TRBJ2-1; maybe TRBD1 (6 bases). The CDR3 sequence is 15 residues long. The V and J ends lost 6 bases and 8 bases respectively, with 20 bases between them. Germline V gives CDR1 MNHEY, CDR2 SVGAGI. CDR3 sequence (DNA): TGTGCCAGCAGCGACCGGGACACTCGAGTCCATGAGCAGTTCTTC. Translated, it gives CASSDRDTRVHEQFF.

The chain combines TRBV27 with TRBJ1-1; no clear D gene. The CDR3 is made up of 13 amino acids. CDR1 MNHEY and CDR2 SMNVEV come from the germline V gene (reference sequence). V was trimmed by 3 bases and J by 4 bases, leaving 9 bases between them. CDR3 protein: CASSFYEATEAFF. CDR3 bases: TGTGCCAGCAGTTTCTATGAGGCCACTGAAGCTTTCTTT.

The J gene is TRBJ1-6, the V gene TRBV6-5, with D possibly TRBD1 on 6 matching bases. The ends were cut back, 6 bases at V and 9 bases at J, with 15 bases in the middle. The CDR3 loop spans 14 amino acids. Germline values: CDR1 MNHEY, CDR2 SVGAGI. This CDR3 reads CASSDRWSTSPLHF. For the CDR3, the DNA is TGTGCCAGCAGCGACAGGTGGTCCACTTCACCCCTCCACTTT.

This clone was seen a single time. The V and J genes are TRBV27 and TRBJ2-1; tentative D call: TRBD2 (7 bases). This CDR3 is 15 amino acids long. Looked up from germline, CDR1 is MNHEY and CDR2 is SMNVEV (reference sequence). With 3 bases removed from V and 3 bases from J, the gap between germline ends came to 12 bases. The CDR3 reads CASSFRGGDYNEQFF. The DNA for the CDR3 is TGTGCCAGCAGTTTTAGGGGGGGAGACTACAATGAGCAGTTCTTC.

This rearrangement joins TRBV6-1 to TRBJ2-3; TRBD2 aligns across 8 bases. V was clipped by 3 bases and J by 12 bases; unmatched bases: 5. Germline-derived CDR1 and CDR2 are MNHNS and SASEGT. This CDR3 region has 12 residues. The DNA of the CDR3 is TGTGCCAGCAGTGACCCGGGACTAGATCAGTATTTT. It translates to CASSDPGLDQYF.

V is TRBV28 and J is TRBJ2-3, with 12 positions matching TRBD2. V was clipped by 4 bases and J by 4 bases; unmatched bases: 12. This CDR3 has 18 amino acids. The germline V gene encodes CDR1 MDHEN and CDR2 SYDVKM. The DNA for the CDR3 is TGTGCCAGCAGTTCCCGACTAGCGGGAGAATTTTTCGCAGATACGCAGTATTTT. This codes for CASSSRLAGEFFADTQYF.

This clone was observed a single time. The V and J genes are TRBV28 and TRBJ1-1, with a weak D call TRBD1 (6 bases). V lost 7 bases, J lost 2 bases, and 17 bases lay in between. Germline V gene sequence: CDR1 MDHEN, CDR2 SYDVKM. The CDR3 has 15 residues. CDR3 sequence reads: CASTLGGGGNTEAFF. CDR3 bases: TGTGCCAGCACCTTAGGGGGAGGGGGTAACACTGAAGCTTTCTTT. Full variable domain (rest looked up from reference TRBV28 and TRBJ1-1): DVKVTQSSRYLVKRTGEKVFLECVQDMDHENMFWYRQDPGLGLRLIYFSYDVKMKEKGDIPEGYSVSREKKERFSLILESASTNQTSMYLCASTLGGGGNTEAFFGQGTRLTVV.